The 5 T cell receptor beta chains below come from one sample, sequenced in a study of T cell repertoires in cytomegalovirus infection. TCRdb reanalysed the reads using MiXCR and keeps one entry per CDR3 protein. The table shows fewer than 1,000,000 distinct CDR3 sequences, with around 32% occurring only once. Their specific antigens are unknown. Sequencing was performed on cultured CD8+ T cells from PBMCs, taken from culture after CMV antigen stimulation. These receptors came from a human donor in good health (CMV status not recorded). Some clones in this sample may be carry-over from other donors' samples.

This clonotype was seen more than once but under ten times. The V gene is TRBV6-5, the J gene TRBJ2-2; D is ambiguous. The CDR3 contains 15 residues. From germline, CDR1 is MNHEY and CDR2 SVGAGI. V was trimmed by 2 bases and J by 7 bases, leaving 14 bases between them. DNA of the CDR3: TGTGCCAGCAGTTACAAAACAGTCGGAAACGGGGAGCTGTTTTTT. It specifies CASSYKTVGNGELFF.

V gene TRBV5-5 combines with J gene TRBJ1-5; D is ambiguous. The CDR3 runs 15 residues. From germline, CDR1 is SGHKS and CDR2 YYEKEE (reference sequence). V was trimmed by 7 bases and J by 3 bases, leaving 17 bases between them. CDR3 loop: CASGRGFVNNQPQHF. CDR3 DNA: TGTGCCAGCGGGAGAGGTTTTGTTAACAATCAGCCCCAGCATTTT. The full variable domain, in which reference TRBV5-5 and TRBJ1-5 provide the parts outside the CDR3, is DAGVTQSPTHLIKTRGQQVTLRCSPISGHKSVSWYQQVLGQGPQFIFQYYEKEERGRGNFPDRFSARQFPNYSSELNVNALLLGDSALYLCASGRGFVNNQPQHFGDGTRLSIL.

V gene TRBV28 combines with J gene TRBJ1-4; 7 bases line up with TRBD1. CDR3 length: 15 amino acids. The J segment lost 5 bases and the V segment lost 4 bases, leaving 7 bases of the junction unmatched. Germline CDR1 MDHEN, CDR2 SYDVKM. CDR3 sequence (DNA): TGTGCCAGCAGTTCCCGGGACAGCGGAAATGAAAAACTGTTTTTT. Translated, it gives CASSSRDSGNEKLFF.

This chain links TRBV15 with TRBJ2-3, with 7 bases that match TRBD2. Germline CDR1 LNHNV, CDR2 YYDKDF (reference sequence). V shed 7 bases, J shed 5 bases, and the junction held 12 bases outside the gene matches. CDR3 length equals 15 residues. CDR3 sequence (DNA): TGTGCCACCATGCAGGATGTCGGGGGGTTAGATACGCAGTATTTT. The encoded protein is CATMQDVGGLDTQYF.

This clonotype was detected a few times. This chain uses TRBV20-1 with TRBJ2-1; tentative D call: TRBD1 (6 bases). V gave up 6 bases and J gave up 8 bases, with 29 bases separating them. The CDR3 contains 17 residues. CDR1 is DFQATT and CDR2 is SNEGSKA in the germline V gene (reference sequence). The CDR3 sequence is CSAPQGLLGPLTDEQFF. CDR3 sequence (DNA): TGCAGTGCGCCCCAGGGGCTCCTTGGACCTCTGACGGATGAGCAGTTCTTC.